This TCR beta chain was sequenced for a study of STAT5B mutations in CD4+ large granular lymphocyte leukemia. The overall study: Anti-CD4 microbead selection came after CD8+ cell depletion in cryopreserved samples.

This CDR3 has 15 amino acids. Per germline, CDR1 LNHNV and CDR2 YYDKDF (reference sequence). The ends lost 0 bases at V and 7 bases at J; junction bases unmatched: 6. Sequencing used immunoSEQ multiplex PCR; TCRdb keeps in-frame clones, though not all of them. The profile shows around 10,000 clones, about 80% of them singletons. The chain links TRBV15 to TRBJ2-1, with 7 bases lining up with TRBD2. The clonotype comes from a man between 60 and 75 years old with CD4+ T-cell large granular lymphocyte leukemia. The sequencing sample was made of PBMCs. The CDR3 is CATSRERGSYNEQFF. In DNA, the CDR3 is TGTGCCACCAGCAGAGAACGCGGGAGTTATAATGAGCAGTTCTTC.